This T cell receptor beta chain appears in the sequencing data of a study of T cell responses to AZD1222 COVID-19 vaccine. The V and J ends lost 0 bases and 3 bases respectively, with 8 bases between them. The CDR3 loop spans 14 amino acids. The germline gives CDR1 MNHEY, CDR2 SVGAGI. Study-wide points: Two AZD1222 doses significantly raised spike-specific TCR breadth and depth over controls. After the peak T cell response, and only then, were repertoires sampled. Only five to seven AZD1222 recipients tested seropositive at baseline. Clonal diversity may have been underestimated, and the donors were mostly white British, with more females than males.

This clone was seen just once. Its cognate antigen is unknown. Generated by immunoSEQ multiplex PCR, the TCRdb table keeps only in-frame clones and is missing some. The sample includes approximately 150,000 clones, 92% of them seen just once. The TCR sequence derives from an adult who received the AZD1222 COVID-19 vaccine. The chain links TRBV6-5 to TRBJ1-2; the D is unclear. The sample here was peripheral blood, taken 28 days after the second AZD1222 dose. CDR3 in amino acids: CASSYSHWDYGYTF. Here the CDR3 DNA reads TGTGCCAGCAGTTACTCCCACTGGGACTATGGCTACACCTTC.